This T cell receptor beta chain was found in a study of T cell repertoires in cytomegalovirus infection. Study-level background: The authors used CMV epitopes that were HLA-C-restricted (recently identified) and HLA-B-restricted (well studied). CMV infection plus the matching HLA type was flagged by public TCR beta signatures.

Concerning this clonotype itself: What it binds is not known.

V lost 3 bases to trimming and J lost 7 bases; unmatched junction nucleotides: 8. Germline CDR1 and CDR2: SGHDT and YYEEEE. CDR3 size: 16 residues. A single record per CDR3 protein comes from TCRdb applying MiXCR to the reads. The table includes 640,000 or so distinct CDR3 sequences, roughly a third detected once. Whole-study results and caveats: HLA-C-restricted, CMV-specific TCR beta clonotypes were dominant ex vivo. There were carriers of CMV plus the relevant HLA, and cumulative public TCR beta family frequency identified them.

The TCR originated in a human donor in good health (CMV status not recorded). Some clones in this sample may be carry-over from other donors' samples. The rearrangement links TRBV5-6 to TRBJ2-1; 12 positions agree with TRBD2. The source was cultured PBMCs, collected from culture after CMV antigen stimulation. The CDR3 coding sequence is TGTGCCAGCAGCTGGGAGACTAGCGGGAGTATAAATGAGCAGTTCTTC. It specifies CASSWETSGSINEQFF.